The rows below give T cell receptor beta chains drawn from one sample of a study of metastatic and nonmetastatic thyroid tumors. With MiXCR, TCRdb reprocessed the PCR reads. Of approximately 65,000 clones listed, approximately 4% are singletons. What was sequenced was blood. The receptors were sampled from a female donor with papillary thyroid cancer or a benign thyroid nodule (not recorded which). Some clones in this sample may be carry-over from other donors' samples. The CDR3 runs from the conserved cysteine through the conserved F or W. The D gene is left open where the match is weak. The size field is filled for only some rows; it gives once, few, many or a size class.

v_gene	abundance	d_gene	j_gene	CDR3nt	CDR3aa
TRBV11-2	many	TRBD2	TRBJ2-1	TGTGCCAGCAGCTTAGTAGGCGGGAGAGGCTATGAGCAGTTCTTC	CASSLVGGRGYEQFF
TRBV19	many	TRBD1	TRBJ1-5	TGTGCCAGTAGTACGCCGGACAGGGGGTCGGGCAATCAGCCCCAGCATTTT	CASSTPDRGSGNQPQHF
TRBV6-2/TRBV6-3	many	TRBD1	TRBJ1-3	TGTGCCAGCAGTTGGGACAGCGGAAACACCATATATTTT	CASSWDSGNTIYF
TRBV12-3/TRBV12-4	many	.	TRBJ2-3	TGTGCCAGCAGTTCCCAGCGGGGACAAGTTTCAGATACGCAGTATTTT	CASSSQRGQVSDTQYF
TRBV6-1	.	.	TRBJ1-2	TGCGCGGGGGGTGGCAGCTATGGATACACATTC	CAGGGSYGYTF
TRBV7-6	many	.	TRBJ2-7	TGTGCCAGCAGCCCACACGAGGGGAACGAGCAGTACTTC	CASSPHEGNEQYF
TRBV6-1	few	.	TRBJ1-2	TGTGCCACCACCTCTGGGACGGTCTATGGCTACACCTTC	CATTSGTVYGYTF
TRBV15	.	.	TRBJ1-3	TGTGCCACCAGCAGAGATGCCGACTCGGAAGGAAACACCATATATTTT	CATSRDADSEGNTIYF
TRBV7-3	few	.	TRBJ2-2	TGTGCCAGCAGCTTCAACAGGGGAGGAACCGGGGAGCTGTTTTTT	CASSFNRGGTGELFF
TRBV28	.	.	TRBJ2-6	TGTGCCAGCAGTCCCGGGGGGCTGAAAAGGTCCAACGTCCTGACTTTC	CASSPGGLKRSNVLTF